This T cell receptor (beta chain) was sequenced in a study of blood T cell repertoires in COVID-19. Study background: Samples representing acute and convalescent COVID-19 were sourced from the United States, Italy and Spain.

The data were produced by immunoSEQ multiplex PCR, yet TCRdb's version contains in-frame clones alone and is incomplete. Here the sample spans about 47,000 clones, nearly 90% being singletons. The source material was peripheral blood. The source of this sequence is an older man with active or convalescent COVID-19.

CDR3 protein: CASSGLGGRFSYEQYF. The CDR3 DNA sequence: TGTGCCAGCAGTGGCTTGGGAGGGCGTTTCTCCTACGAGCAGTACTTC. J is TRBJ2-7 and V is TRBV2; 7 bases align to TRBD2. Trimming at V came to 4 bases and at J to 0 bases, leaving 9 bases not matched to a gene. The germline V gene has CDR1 SNHLY and CDR2 FYNNEI. CDR3 length: 16 residues.